These 12 T cell receptor beta chains came from one sample sequenced in a study of human T cells and chemical hapten exposure. Time point described: patch test 1, 2 weeks after DPC sensitization. Treatment meaning: therapeutic diphenylcyclopropenone sensitization with weekly scalp DPC. TCRdb re-derived calls from the RACE reads in MiXCR, one entry per CDR3 protein. The table has 65,000 to 80,000 distinct CDR3 sequences, about 9.3% seen once. The sample was whole blood, taken in connection with sensitization to the hapten diphenylcyclopropenone (DPC). Source of these receptors: a woman aged 50 to 60 with alopecia areata. Some clones in this sample may be carry-over from other donors' samples.

The V call is TRBV6-6, the J call TRBJ2-7, with D perhaps TRBD1 (6 bases). Germline V gives CDR1 MNHNY, CDR2 SVGAGI (reference sequence). The CDR3 is 11 amino acids. V lost 11 bases and J lost 4, with 12 bases in between. CDR3 protein: CASQGGYEQYF. CDR3 nucleotides: TGTGCCTCCCAAGGGGGTTACGAGCAGTACTTC.

This clonotype was observed at least ten times. The chain has TRBV28 and TRBJ2-3; D remains unclear. Germline V gene data show CDR1 as MDHEN and CDR2 as SYDVKM. The CDR3 runs to 12 residues. V was pared by 1 base and J by 5 bases, with 4 bases between. CDR3 sequence: CASSLLVDTQYF. The CDR3 nucleotides read TGTGCCAGCAGTTTATTAGTAGATACGCAGTATTTT.

This clonotype was seen a handful of times. The chain recombines TRBV6-5 with TRBJ2-4, with D unclear. Germline V gives CDR1 MNHEY, CDR2 SVGAGI. The CDR3 contains 15 residues. Trimming removed 5 bases from V and 1 base from J, with 12 bases in between. Written as DNA, the CDR3 is TGTGCCAGCAGTCCGATTGAATTCGCCAAAAACATTCAGTACTTC. As protein: CASSPIEFAKNIQYF.

Comment on this clonotype: At one end the junction does not follow the germline gene, possibly because of a read error. The V gene is TRBV14, the J gene TRBJ2-2, with a weak D call TRBD2 (5 bases). The germline V gene has CDR1 SGHDN and CDR2 FVKESK. The CDR3 is 18 amino acids. CDR3 nucleotides: TGTGCCAGCAGCCAACGCACCAGCGGATACGCGAACACCGGGGTGCTGTTTTTT. It codes for CASSQRTSGYANTGVLFF.

This clonotype showed up many times. The V gene is TRBV29-1, the J gene TRBJ2-3; D is unresolved. CDR1 SQVTM and CDR2 ANQGSEA come from the germline V gene. The V end was cut by 0 bases, the J end by 2 bases, with 9 bases between. The CDR3 loop spans 14 amino acids. The CDR3 bases are TGCAGCGTTGAAGATCGGAGACTCACAGATACGCAGTATTTT. This encodes CSVEDRRLTDTQYF.

The V and J genes are TRBV3-1 and TRBJ1-6; D perhaps matches TRBD1 (6 bases). The V gene's germline CDR1 is LGHDT and CDR2 YNNKEL (reference sequence). Deletions cut 10 bases from V and 0 bases from J, with 16 bases between. CDR3 length: 16 amino acids. CDR3 loop: CATAGGGSSYNSPLHF. The CDR3 coding sequence is TGTGCCACGGCCGGGGGCGGCAGCTCCTATAATTCACCCCTCCACTTT.

V is TRBV28 and J is TRBJ1-5; weak D call: TRBD1 (5 bases). Looked up from germline, CDR1 is MDHEN and CDR2 is SYDVKM. With 8 bases removed from V and 0 bases from J, the gap between germline ends came to 11 bases. The CDR3 has 14 residues. The DNA for the CDR3 is TGTGCCAGCGAGGGGTACTTTAGCAATCAGCCCCAGCATTTT. Residues: CASEGYFSNQPQHF.

A few counts support this clonotype. The V gene is TRBV6-2 or TRBV6-3, the J gene TRBJ2-5, with D hard to call. Trimming took 2 bases from V and 8 from J, leaving 9 bases between them. Per germline, CDR1 MNHEY and CDR2 SVGEGT. The CDR3 runs to 12 residues. The CDR3 region is CASSYPQGTQYF. Written as DNA, the CDR3 is TGTGCCAGCAGTTACCCCCAAGGAACCCAGTACTTC.

Ten or more counts support this clonotype. The rearrangement links TRBV19 to TRBJ1-4; no reliable D call. In germline, CDR1 is LNHDA, CDR2 SQIVND (reference sequence). Trimming took 5 bases from V and 4 from J, leaving 14 bases between them. This CDR3 has 15 amino acids. The CDR3 sequence is CASSPLGSINEKLFF. CDR3 coding DNA: TGTGCCAGTAGTCCGCTGGGGAGTATTAATGAAAAACTGTTTTTT.

This clonotype has just a few counts. The rearrangement joins TRBV29-1 to TRBJ1-1; a possible D gene is TRBD1 (5 bases). The CDR3 is 11 amino acids. The V gene's germline CDR1 is SQVTM and CDR2 ANQGSEA. Trimming stripped 7 bases from V and 4 bases from J, with 10 bases between. The CDR3 DNA reads as TGCAGCGACGCAGGGAGCACTGAAGCTTTCTTT. Translation: CSDAGSTEAFF.

The chain links TRBV6-5 to TRBJ2-2; no clear D gene. This CDR3 comprises 14 residues. Germline V gene lookup returns CDR1 MNHEY and CDR2 SVGAGI. V gave up 0 bases and J gave up 1 base, with 3 bases separating them. The CDR3 coding sequence is TGTGCCAGCAGTTACTCACGGAACACCGGGGAGCTGTTTTTT. Amino acid sequence: CASSYSRNTGELFF.

This clonotype was seen at least ten times. V and J are TRBV28 and TRBJ2-3; 9 bases agree with TRBD1. Germline assignment: CDR1 MDHEN and CDR2 SYDVKM. V trimming: 8 bases; J trimming: 10 bases; junction bases outside the gene matches: 4. CDR3 size: 11 residues. CDR3 loop: CASLGQGAQYF. As DNA, the CDR3 is TGTGCCAGCCTGGGACAGGGAGCGCAGTATTTT.